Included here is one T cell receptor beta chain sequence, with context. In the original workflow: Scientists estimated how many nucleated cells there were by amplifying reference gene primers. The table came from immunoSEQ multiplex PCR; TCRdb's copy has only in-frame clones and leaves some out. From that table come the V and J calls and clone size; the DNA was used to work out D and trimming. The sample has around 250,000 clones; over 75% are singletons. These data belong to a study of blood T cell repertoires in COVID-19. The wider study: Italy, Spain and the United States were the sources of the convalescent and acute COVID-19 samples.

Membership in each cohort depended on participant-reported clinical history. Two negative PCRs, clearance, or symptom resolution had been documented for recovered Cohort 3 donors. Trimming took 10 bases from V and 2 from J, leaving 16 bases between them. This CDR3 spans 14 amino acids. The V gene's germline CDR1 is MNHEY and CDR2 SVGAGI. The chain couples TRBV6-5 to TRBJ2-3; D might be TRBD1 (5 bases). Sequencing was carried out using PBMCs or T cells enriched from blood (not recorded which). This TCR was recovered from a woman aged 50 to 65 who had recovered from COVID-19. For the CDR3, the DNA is TGTGCCACCGCCGGGCCAGGGAACACAGATACGCAGTATTTT. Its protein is CATAGPGNTDTQYF.